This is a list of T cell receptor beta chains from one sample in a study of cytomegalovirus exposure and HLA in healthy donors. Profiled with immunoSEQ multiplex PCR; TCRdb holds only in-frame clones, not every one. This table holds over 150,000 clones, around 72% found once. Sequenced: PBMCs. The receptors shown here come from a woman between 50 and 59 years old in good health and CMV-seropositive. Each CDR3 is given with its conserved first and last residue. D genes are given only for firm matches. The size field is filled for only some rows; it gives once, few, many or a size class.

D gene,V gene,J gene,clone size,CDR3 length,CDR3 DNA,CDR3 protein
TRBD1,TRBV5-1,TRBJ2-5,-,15,TGCGCCAGCAGCTTGAGAACAGGGGGCCAAGAGACCCAGTACTTC,CASSLRTGGQETQYF
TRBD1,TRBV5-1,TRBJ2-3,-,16,TGCGCCAGCAGCTTTCTAGGGACAGGGAGCACAGATACGCAGTATTTT,CASSFLGTGSTDTQYF
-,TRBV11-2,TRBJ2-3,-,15,TGTGCCAGCAGCTTAGATCACCGTCGGGCAGATACGCAGTATTTT,CASSLDHRRADTQYF
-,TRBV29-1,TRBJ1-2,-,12,TGCAGCGCGGACCCGGGGGAGGATGGCTACACCTTC,CSADPGEDGYTF
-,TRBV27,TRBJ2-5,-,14,TGTGCCAGCAGTTTAGGGCACCTCCAAGAGACCCAGTACTTC,CASSLGHLQETQYF
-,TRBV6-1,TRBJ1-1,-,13,TGTGCCAGCACTAGAAGCAGGGACACTGAAGCTTTCTTT,CASTRSRDTEAFF
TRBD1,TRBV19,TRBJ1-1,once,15,TGTGCCAGTAGTATAGTGGGACAGGCGGTCACTGAAGCTTTCTTT,CASSIVGQAVTEAFF
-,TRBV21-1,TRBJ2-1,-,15,TGTGCCAGCAGTTCCGCGACAGAGCCTAAGGATGAGCAGTTCTTC,CASSSATEPKDEQFF
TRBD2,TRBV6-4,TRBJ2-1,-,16,TGTGCCAGCAGTCCGGAAGCGGGAACCTCCTACAATGAGCAGTTCTTC,CASSPEAGTSYNEQFF
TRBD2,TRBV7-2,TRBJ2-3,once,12,TGTGCCAGCAGTCTAGCGGGAGGGCTGGTGTATTTT,CASSLAGGLVYF
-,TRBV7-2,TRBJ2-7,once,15,TGTGCCAGCAGCTTCCAAAGCGGAGCCTACTACGAGCAGTACTTC,CASSFQSGAYYEQYF
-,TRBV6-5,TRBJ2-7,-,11,TGTGCCAGCAGTCGGGACTACGAGCAGTACTTC,CASSRDYEQYF
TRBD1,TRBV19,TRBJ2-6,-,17,TGTGCCAGTCGCGAGGGACAGGCCCTCTCTGGGGCCAACGGCCTGACTTTC,CASREGQALSGANGLTF